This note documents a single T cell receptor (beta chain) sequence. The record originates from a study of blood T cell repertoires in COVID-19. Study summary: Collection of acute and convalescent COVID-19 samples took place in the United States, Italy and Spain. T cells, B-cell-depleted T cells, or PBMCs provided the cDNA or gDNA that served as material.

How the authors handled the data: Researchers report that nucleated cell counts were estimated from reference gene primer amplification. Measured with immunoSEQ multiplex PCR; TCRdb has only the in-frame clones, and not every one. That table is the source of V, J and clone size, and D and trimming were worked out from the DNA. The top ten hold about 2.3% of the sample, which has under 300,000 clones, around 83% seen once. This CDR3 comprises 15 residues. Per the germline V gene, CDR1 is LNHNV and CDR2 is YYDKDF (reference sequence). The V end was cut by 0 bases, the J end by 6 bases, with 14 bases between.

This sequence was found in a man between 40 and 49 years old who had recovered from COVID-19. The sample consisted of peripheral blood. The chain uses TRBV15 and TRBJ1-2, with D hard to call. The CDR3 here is CATSRDLAPTNGYTF. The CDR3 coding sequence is TGTGCCACCAGCAGAGATCTAGCACCCACCAATGGCTACACCTTC.